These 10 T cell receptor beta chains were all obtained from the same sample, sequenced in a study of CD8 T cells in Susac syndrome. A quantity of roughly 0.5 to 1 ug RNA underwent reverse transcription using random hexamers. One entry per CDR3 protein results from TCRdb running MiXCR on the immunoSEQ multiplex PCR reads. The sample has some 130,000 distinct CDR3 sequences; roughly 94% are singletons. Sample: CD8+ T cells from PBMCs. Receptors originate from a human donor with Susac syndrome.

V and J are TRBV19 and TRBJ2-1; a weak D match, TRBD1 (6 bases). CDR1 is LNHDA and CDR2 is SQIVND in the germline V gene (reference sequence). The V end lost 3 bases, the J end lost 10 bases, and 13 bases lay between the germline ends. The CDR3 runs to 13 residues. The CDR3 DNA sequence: TGTGCCAGTAGTATGGGGGCGCGTAGGGAGCAGTTCTTC. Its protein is CASSMGARREQFF.

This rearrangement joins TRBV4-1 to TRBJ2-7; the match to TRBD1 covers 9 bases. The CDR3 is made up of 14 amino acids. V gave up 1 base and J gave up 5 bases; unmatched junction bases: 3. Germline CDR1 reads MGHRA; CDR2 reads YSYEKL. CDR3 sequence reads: CASSQVGTGNEQYF. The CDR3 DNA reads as TGCGCCAGCAGCCAAGTGGGGACAGGGAACGAGCAGTACTTC.

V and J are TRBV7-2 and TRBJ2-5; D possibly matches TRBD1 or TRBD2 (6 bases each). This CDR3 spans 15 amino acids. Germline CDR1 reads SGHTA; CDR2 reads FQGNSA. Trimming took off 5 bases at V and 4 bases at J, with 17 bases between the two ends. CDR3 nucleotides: TGTGCCAGCAGCGCCTGGGGCGGAGGGGGAGAGACCCAGTACTTC. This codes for CASSAWGGGGETQYF.

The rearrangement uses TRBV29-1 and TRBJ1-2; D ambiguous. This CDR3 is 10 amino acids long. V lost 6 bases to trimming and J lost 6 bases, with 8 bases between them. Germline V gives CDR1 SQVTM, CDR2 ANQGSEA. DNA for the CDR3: TGCAGCGTGCCGACAAATGGCTACACCTTC. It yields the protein CSVPTNGYTF. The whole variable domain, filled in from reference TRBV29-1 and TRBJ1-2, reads SAVISQKPSRDICQRGTSLTIQCQVDSQVTMMFWYRQQPGQSLTLIATANQGSEATYESGFVIDKFPISRPNLTFSTLTVSNMSPEDSSIYLCSVPTNGYTFGSGTRLTVV.

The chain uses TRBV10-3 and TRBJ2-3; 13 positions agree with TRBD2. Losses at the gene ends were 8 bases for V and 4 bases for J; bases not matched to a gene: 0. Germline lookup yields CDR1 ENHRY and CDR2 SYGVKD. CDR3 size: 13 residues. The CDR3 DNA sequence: TGTGCCATCGGGACTAGCGGGGCAGATACGCAGTATTTT. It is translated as CAIGTSGADTQYF.

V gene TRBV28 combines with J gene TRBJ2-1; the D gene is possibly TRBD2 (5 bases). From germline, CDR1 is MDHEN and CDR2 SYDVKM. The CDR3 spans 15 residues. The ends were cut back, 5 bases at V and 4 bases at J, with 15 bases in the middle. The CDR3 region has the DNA TGTGCCAGCAGTAACCCGCGCCGGAGGTACAATGAGCAGTTCTTC. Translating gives CASSNPRRRYNEQFF.

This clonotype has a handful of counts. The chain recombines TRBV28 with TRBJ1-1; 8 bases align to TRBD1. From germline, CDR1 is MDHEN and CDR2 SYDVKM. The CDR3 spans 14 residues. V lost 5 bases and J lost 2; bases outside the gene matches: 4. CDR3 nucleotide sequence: TGTGCCAGCAGTCTCCCAGGGGGCAACACTGAAGCTTTCTTT. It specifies CASSLPGGNTEAFF.

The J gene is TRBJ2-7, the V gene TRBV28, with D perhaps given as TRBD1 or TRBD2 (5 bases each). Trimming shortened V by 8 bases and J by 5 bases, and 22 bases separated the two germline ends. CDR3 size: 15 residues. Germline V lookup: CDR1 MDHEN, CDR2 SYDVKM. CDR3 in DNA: TGTGCCAGCGAACAAAGGGGAACAGCGGTCCACGAGCAGTACTTC. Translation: CASEQRGTAVHEQYF. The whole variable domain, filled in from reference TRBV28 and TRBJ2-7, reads DVKVTQSSRYLVKRTGEKVFLECVQDMDHENMFWYRQDPGLGLRLIYFSYDVKMKEKGDIPEGYSVSREKKERFSLILESASTNQTSMYLCASEQRGTAVHEQYFGPGTRLTVT.

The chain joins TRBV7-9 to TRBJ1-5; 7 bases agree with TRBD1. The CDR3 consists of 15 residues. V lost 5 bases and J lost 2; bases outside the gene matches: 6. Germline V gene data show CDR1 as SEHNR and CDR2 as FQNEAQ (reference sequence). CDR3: CASSPRGGGNQPQHF. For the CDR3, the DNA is TGTGCCAGCAGCCCCAGGGGGGGCGGCAATCAGCCCCAGCATTTT.

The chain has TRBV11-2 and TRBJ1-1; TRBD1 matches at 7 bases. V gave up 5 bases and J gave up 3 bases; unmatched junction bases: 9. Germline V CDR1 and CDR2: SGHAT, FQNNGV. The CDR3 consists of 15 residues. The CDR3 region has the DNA TGTGCCAGCAGCGGATTTCGACAGGGACACACTGAAGCTTTCTTT. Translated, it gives CASSGFRQGHTEAFF.